The 14 T cell receptor beta chains listed next were all sequenced from one sample in a study of T cells in tuberculosis. Clones were sequenced by immunoSEQ multiplex PCR, and TCRdb holds only the in-frame ones, with some missing. The table lists approximately 35,000 clones, over 95% of them singletons. Sequenced: PBMCs. The receptors here all came from a donor aged 10-29 years with latent tuberculosis or without tuberculosis infection.

This clone appeared a few times. The chain uses TRBV2 and TRBJ1-2; 8 nucleotides line up with TRBD1. CDR3 size: 13 residues. With 6 bases clipped from V and 7 bases from J, the junction kept 7 bases outside the gene matches. The V gene's germline CDR1 is SNHLY and CDR2 FYNNEI. This chain's CDR3 is CASSSQGAGGYTF. The CDR3 DNA sequence: TGTGCCAGCAGCTCGCAGGGGGCGGGTGGCTACACCTTC.

The genes are TRBV5-1 and TRBJ1-3, with TRBD1 matching 8 bases. Trimming cost V 0 bases and J 8 bases; bases outside gene matches: 10. CDR1 and CDR2 from the germline V gene are SGHRS and YFSETQ. CDR3 length equals 16 residues. CDR3 sequence reads: CASSLAGRQGIDTIYF. The CDR3 DNA is TGCGCCAGCAGCTTGGCCGGGCGACAGGGGATCGACACCATATATTTT.

This chain links TRBV13 with TRBJ2-7, with 12 bases fitting TRBD2. The J segment lost 1 base and the V segment lost 5 bases, leaving 3 bases of the junction unmatched. The CDR3 loop spans 15 amino acids. Germline V gives CDR1 PRHDT, CDR2 FYEKMQ (reference sequence). The CDR3 is CASSNGTSGSYEQYF. CDR3 DNA: TGTGCCAGCAGCAATGGGACTAGCGGGTCCTACGAGCAGTACTTC.

For the CDR3, the DNA is TGTGCCAGCAGCTCCATCGGGGGGAAAAACACCGGGGAGCTGTTTTTT. Translating gives CASSSIGGKNTGELFF. The gene calls are TRBV7-3 and TRBJ2-2; 7 nucleotides align to TRBD2. Trimming cost V 4 bases and J 2 bases; bases outside gene matches: 7. CDR1 is SGHTA, CDR2 FQGTGA, per germline. The CDR3 is made up of 16 amino acids. The whole variable domain, remainder taken from reference TRBV7-3 and TRBJ2-2, is GAGVSQTPSNKVTEKGKYVELRCDPISGHTALYWYRQSLGQGPEFLIYFQGTGAADDSGLPNDRFFAVRPEGSVSTLKIQRTERGDSAVYLCASSSIGGKNTGELFFGEGSRLTVL.

The chain has TRBV11-2 and TRBJ2-4, with D perhaps matching TRBD2 (6 bases). Germline lookup yields CDR1 SGHAT and CDR2 FQNNGV. Trimming shortened V by 5 bases and J by 6 bases, and 14 bases separated the two germline ends. The CDR3 has 14 amino acids. The CDR3 DNA sequence: TGTGCCAGCAGCCCAGTGGGGGGAACAAACATTCAGTACTTC. Amino acid sequence: CASSPVGGTNIQYF.

The chain carries TRBV5-5 and TRBJ2-7; 9 bases align to TRBD2. The V and J ends lost 3 bases and 4 bases, in that order; junction bases with no gene match: 5. The CDR3 is 14 residues long. Germline V gene lookup returns CDR1 SGHKS and CDR2 YYEKEE (reference sequence). The CDR3 protein is CASSSGLAGYEQYF. The CDR3 bases are TGTGCCAGCAGCTCGGGACTAGCAGGTTACGAGCAGTACTTC.

CDR3 DNA sequence: TGCGCCAGCAGTTCGGGAGGGTCCGCCGAGCAGTACTTC. It codes for CASSSGGSAEQYF. This chain uses TRBV5-1 with TRBJ2-7; 8 bases map to TRBD2. This CDR3 has 13 residues. The V segment lost 5 bases and the J segment 6 bases; nucleotides outside the gene matches: 7. Germline loops: CDR1 SGHRS, CDR2 YFSETQ.

The chain has TRBV29-1 and TRBJ1-2; TRBD1 matches at 7 bases. This CDR3 spans 14 amino acids. V lost 6 bases and J lost 0; bases outside the gene matches: 7. Looked up from germline, CDR1 is SQVTM and CDR2 is ANQGSEA. Here the CDR3 reads CSVLRTGTNYGYTF. The CDR3 nucleotides read TGCAGCGTCCTGCGGACAGGAACTAACTATGGCTACACCTTC.

The genes are TRBV9 and TRBJ2-2; 12 bases agree with TRBD2. Germline CDR1 reads SGDLS; CDR2 reads YYNGEE. The CDR3 has 17 amino acids. Trimming took 0 bases from V and 4 from J; bases not matched to a gene: 4. The CDR3 nucleotides are TGTGCCAGCAGCGTAGGGCCACTAGCGGGAGGCACCGGGGAGCTGTTTTTT. Its protein product is CASSVGPLAGGTGELFF.

The V gene is TRBV27, the J gene TRBJ1-2; 7 bases fit TRBD1. Per the germline V gene, CDR1 is MNHEY and CDR2 is SMNVEV (reference sequence). The length of the CDR3 is 16 residues. The junction had 12 bases not matched to a gene; V was cut back by 0 bases and J by 8 bases. The CDR3 loop reads CASSLSSPGTVQGYTF. CDR3 coding DNA: TGTGCCAGCAGTTTATCATCCCCTGGGACAGTTCAAGGCTACACCTTC.

The chain couples TRBV7-2 to TRBJ1-2; 8 bases align to TRBD1. The V and J ends lost 4 bases and 6 bases, in that order; junction bases with no gene match: 4. The length of the CDR3 is 13 residues. Germline values: CDR1 SGHTA, CDR2 FQGNSA. CDR3 DNA sequence: TGTGCCAGCAGCTCACAGGGGGGAAATGGCTACACCTTC. It translates to CASSSQGGNGYTF.

The chain carries TRBV27 and TRBJ1-1; D is unresolved. V was trimmed by 0 bases and J by 0 bases, leaving 5 bases between them. Germline V gene data show CDR1 as MNHEY and CDR2 as SMNVEV (reference sequence). CDR3 length: 14 amino acids. The CDR3 DNA reads TGTGCCAGCAGTTTATCGTCCGTGAACACTGAAGCTTTCTTT. Protein sequence: CASSLSSVNTEAFF.

The chain employs TRBV4-1 and TRBJ2-2; D is unresolved. Germline V gene lookup returns CDR1 MGHRA and CDR2 YSYEKL. The CDR3 is 18 amino acids. V lost 0 bases to trimming and J lost 2 bases, with 16 bases between them. The CDR3 loop reads CASSQDRWRALNTGELFF. Here the CDR3 DNA reads TGCGCCAGCAGCCAAGATCGGTGGAGAGCTCTCAACACCGGGGAGCTGTTTTTT.

The rearrangement uses TRBV4-1 and TRBJ2-1; 8 bases line up with TRBD1. Unmatched junction bases numbered 13, after V lost 6 bases and J lost 3 bases. Germline-derived CDR1 and CDR2 are MGHRA and YSYEKL. CDR3 length equals 17 residues. In DNA, the CDR3 is TGCGCCAGCAGTCCGCAGGGGGCATACGGGGACTACAATGAGCAGTTCTTC. It codes for CASSPQGAYGDYNEQFF.